This T cell receptor beta chain was profiled in a study of blood T cell repertoires in COVID-19. How the authors handled the data: Using reference gene primer amplification, nucleated cell counts were estimated. Some clones are missing from TCRdb's copy, which holds only in-frame ones; the method was immunoSEQ multiplex PCR. That table is the source of V, J and clone size, and D and trimming were worked out from the DNA. The repertoire includes roughly 20,000 clones, roughly 91% of them detected once, and approximately 19% sits in the top ten. With 5 bases removed from V and 6 bases from J, the gap between germline ends came to 8 bases. From germline, CDR1 is SEHNR and CDR2 FQNEAQ (reference sequence). CDR3 length: 11 amino acids.

The sequence came from a man between 70 and 80 years old with active COVID-19. This rearrangement joins TRBV7-9 to TRBJ2-7; D is ambiguous. The sample was peripheral blood. CDR3: CASSASSEQYF. The DNA for the CDR3 is TGTGCCAGCAGCGCAAGCTCCGAGCAGTACTTC.